The rows below give T cell receptor beta chains drawn from one sample of a study of cytomegalovirus exposure and HLA in healthy donors. The assay was immunoSEQ multiplex PCR, and TCRdb's table has in-frame clones only and misses some. Of 94,000 or so clones listed, approximately 70% are singletons. The sample comprised PBMCs. Source of these receptors: a man between 60 and 70 years old in good health and CMV-seronegative. Both conserved end residues are part of each CDR3. Fields, in order: D gene, V gene, J gene, clone size, CDR3 DNA, CDR3 protein. The D gene is left open where the match is weak. Clone size is shown for a subset of rows, as once, few, many or a class of expanded clone.

d_gene: TRBD2
v_gene: TRBV2
j_gene: TRBJ2-2
abundance: .
CDR3nt: TGTGCCAGCAGTGTTGGCGGGAGACTGCGGACCGGGGAGCTGTTTTTT
CDR3aa: CASSVGGRLRTGELFF

d_gene: .
v_gene: TRBV7-8
j_gene: TRBJ1-4
abundance: .
CDR3nt: TGTGCCAGCAGCTTCCCGCAGGGGCTTAATGAAAAACTGTTTTTT
CDR3aa: CASSFPQGLNEKLFF

d_gene: TRBD1
v_gene: TRBV6-5
j_gene: TRBJ2-7
abundance: .
CDR3nt: TGTGCCAGCTCGACAGGGGCCAGCTACGAGCAGTACTTC
CDR3aa: CASSTGASYEQYF

d_gene: TRBD2
v_gene: TRBV18
j_gene: TRBJ2-1
abundance: few
CDR3nt: TGTGCCAGCTCCCTCGAGCGGGATGGGATCTACGAGCAGTTCTTC
CDR3aa: CASSLERDGIYEQFF

d_gene: TRBD1
v_gene: TRBV28
j_gene: TRBJ2-2
abundance: once
CDR3nt: TGTGCCAGCAAGGTAATCGGGACAGGGTCCGGGGAGCTGTTTTTT
CDR3aa: CASKVIGTGSGELFF

d_gene: .
v_gene: TRBV28
j_gene: TRBJ1-3
abundance: .
CDR3nt: TGTGCCAGCTTCCCCAGGGTGGCCTCTGGAAACACCATATATTTT
CDR3aa: CASFPRVASGNTIYF

d_gene: TRBD1
v_gene: TRBV5-1
j_gene: TRBJ1-2
abundance: .
CDR3nt: TGCGCCAGCAGCTTGGTCGGGACAGGGTCCAATGGCTACACCTTC
CDR3aa: CASSLVGTGSNGYTF

d_gene: .
v_gene: TRBV29-1
j_gene: TRBJ2-5
abundance: .
CDR3nt: TGCAGCGTTGAAGATCCAGGGGAGACCCAGTACTTC
CDR3aa: CSVEDPGETQYF

d_gene: TRBD1
v_gene: TRBV9
j_gene: TRBJ1-6
abundance: .
CDR3nt: TGTGCCAGCAGCGTAGAGGCAGGGGGCCTTTCACCCCTCCACTTT
CDR3aa: CASSVEAGGLSPLHF

d_gene: .
v_gene: TRBV5-4
j_gene: TRBJ2-7
abundance: .
CDR3nt: TGTGCCAGCAGCTTGATGGGCAGGGACTACGAGCAGTACTTC
CDR3aa: CASSLMGRDYEQYF

d_gene: .
v_gene: TRBV29-1
j_gene: TRBJ1-2
abundance: once
CDR3nt: TGCAGCGTGCCGGAGAGTGGCTACACCTTC
CDR3aa: CSVPESGYTF

d_gene: .
v_gene: TRBV2
j_gene: TRBJ1-6
abundance: .
CDR3nt: TGTGCCAGCAGTGCAGGGTATAATTCACCCCTCCACTTT
CDR3aa: CASSAGYNSPLHF

d_gene: TRBD2
v_gene: TRBV6-5
j_gene: TRBJ2-5
abundance: .
CDR3nt: TGTGCCAGCAGTTTAGCGGGAGGTCAGGGGGAGACCCAGTACTTC
CDR3aa: CASSLAGGQGETQYF

d_gene: .
v_gene: TRBV29-1
j_gene: TRBJ2-5
abundance: .
CDR3nt: TGCAGCGCCCTCCCGGGGGGCCGAGAGACCCAGTACTTC
CDR3aa: CSALPGGRETQYF

d_gene: TRBD2
v_gene: TRBV14
j_gene: TRBJ2-5
abundance: once
CDR3nt: TGTGCCAGCAGCCAAGTAGCGGGATCGAAAGAGACCCAGTACTTC
CDR3aa: CASSQVAGSKETQYF

d_gene: TRBD2
v_gene: TRBV28
j_gene: TRBJ2-1
abundance: .
CDR3nt: TGTGCCAGCAGTCCGGGAGGGTCGTACAATGAGCAGTTCTTC
CDR3aa: CASSPGGSYNEQFF

d_gene: TRBD2
v_gene: TRBV7-8
j_gene: TRBJ2-1
abundance: few
CDR3nt: TGTGCCAGCAGCTATTCTCGCGGGGGCTACAATGAGCAGTTCTTC
CDR3aa: CASSYSRGGYNEQFF

d_gene: TRBD1
v_gene: TRBV7-2
j_gene: TRBJ1-1
abundance: .
CDR3nt: TGTGCCAGCAGCTTAGCGATGACAGGGGTTTTGTACACTGAAGCTTTCTTT
CDR3aa: CASSLAMTGVLYTEAFF

d_gene: .
v_gene: TRBV28
j_gene: TRBJ2-5
abundance: .
CDR3nt: TGTGCCAGCAGGTTGGGAGGCCAAGAGACCCAGTACTTC
CDR3aa: CASRLGGQETQYF

d_gene: .
v_gene: TRBV5-4
j_gene: TRBJ1-1
abundance: .
CDR3nt: TGTGCCAGCAGTGGGGGGGAGACGGCTTTCTTT
CDR3aa: CASSGGETAFF